Listed below are T cell receptor beta chains from one sample, sequenced in a study of human T cells and chemical hapten exposure. TCRdb re-called the RACE reads with MiXCR, one entry per CDR3 protein. This table holds about 70,000 distinct CDR3 sequences, 7.5% to 9.5% found once. The sample in question was whole blood, obtained in connection with sensitization to the hapten diphenylcyclopropenone (DPC). The source of these receptors is a woman between 50 and 59 years old with alopecia areata. Some clones in this sample may be carry-over from other donors' samples. The CDR3 runs from the conserved cysteine through the conserved F or W.

v_gene: TRBV5-1
j_gene: TRBJ2-1
CDR3aa: CASAYGGLGSEQFF

v_gene: TRBV5-1
j_gene: TRBJ1-1
CDR3aa: CASSLMGQGDTEAFF

v_gene: TRBV4-2
j_gene: TRBJ1-1
CDR3aa: CASSHPQGSDTEAFF

v_gene: TRBV5-1
j_gene: TRBJ2-7
CDR3aa: CASSLGLAGGNYEQYF

v_gene: TRBV4-3
j_gene: TRBJ1-1
CDR3aa: CASSQDRQGTVVRAEAFF

v_gene: TRBV6-2/TRBV6-3
j_gene: TRBJ2-3
CDR3aa: CASSSGGTTDTQYF

v_gene: TRBV2
j_gene: TRBJ2-7
CDR3aa: CASREDGNSYEQYF

v_gene: TRBV4-1
j_gene: TRBJ2-7
CDR3aa: CASSPGTLAYEQYF

v_gene: TRBV18
j_gene: TRBJ1-1
CDR3aa: CASSLFTRDTEAFF

v_gene: TRBV5-4
j_gene: TRBJ2-5
CDR3aa: CASSSGQQETQYF

v_gene: TRBV10-3
j_gene: TRBJ2-6
CDR3aa: CAIRPPSGANVLTF

v_gene: TRBV28
j_gene: TRBJ1-2
CDR3aa: CASSFWTDGYTF

v_gene: TRBV29-1
j_gene: TRBJ1-4
CDR3aa: CSAARTDTYEKLFF

v_gene: TRBV24-1
j_gene: TRBJ2-1
CDR3aa: CATSDSTGSSYNEQFF

v_gene: TRBV6-6
j_gene: TRBJ2-7
CDR3aa: CASSPLGTGESSYEQYF

v_gene: TRBV9
j_gene: TRBJ2-1
CDR3aa: CASSVLLAGGINEQFF

v_gene: TRBV30
j_gene: TRBJ1-5
CDR3aa: CAWQNTYSNQPQHF

v_gene: TRBV5-1
j_gene: TRBJ2-3
CDR3aa: CASRSEGASDTQYF

v_gene: TRBV12-3/TRBV12-4
j_gene: TRBJ1-1
CDR3aa: CASSLAGQGAEAFF

v_gene: TRBV5-6
j_gene: TRBJ2-3
CDR3aa: CASSGRLGDTQYF

v_gene: TRBV29-1
j_gene: TRBJ2-7
CDR3aa: CSVGDYHEQYF

v_gene: TRBV7-9
j_gene: TRBJ2-3
CDR3aa: CASSFEGPTDTQYF

v_gene: TRBV7-2
j_gene: TRBJ1-2
CDR3aa: CASSLRDGNYGYTF